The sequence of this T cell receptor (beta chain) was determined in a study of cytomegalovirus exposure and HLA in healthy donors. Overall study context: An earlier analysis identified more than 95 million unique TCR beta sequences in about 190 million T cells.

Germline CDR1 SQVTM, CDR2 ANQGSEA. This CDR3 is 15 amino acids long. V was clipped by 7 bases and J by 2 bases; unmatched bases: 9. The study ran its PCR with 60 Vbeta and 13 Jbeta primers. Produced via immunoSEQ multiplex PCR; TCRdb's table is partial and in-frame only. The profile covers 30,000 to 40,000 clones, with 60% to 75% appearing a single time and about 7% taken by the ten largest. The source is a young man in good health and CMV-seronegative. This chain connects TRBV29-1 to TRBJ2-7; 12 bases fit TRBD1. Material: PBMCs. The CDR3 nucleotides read TGCAGCGCTGTTCACGGGACAGGGGGCCCCTACGAGCAGTACTTC. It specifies CSAVHGTGGPYEQYF.